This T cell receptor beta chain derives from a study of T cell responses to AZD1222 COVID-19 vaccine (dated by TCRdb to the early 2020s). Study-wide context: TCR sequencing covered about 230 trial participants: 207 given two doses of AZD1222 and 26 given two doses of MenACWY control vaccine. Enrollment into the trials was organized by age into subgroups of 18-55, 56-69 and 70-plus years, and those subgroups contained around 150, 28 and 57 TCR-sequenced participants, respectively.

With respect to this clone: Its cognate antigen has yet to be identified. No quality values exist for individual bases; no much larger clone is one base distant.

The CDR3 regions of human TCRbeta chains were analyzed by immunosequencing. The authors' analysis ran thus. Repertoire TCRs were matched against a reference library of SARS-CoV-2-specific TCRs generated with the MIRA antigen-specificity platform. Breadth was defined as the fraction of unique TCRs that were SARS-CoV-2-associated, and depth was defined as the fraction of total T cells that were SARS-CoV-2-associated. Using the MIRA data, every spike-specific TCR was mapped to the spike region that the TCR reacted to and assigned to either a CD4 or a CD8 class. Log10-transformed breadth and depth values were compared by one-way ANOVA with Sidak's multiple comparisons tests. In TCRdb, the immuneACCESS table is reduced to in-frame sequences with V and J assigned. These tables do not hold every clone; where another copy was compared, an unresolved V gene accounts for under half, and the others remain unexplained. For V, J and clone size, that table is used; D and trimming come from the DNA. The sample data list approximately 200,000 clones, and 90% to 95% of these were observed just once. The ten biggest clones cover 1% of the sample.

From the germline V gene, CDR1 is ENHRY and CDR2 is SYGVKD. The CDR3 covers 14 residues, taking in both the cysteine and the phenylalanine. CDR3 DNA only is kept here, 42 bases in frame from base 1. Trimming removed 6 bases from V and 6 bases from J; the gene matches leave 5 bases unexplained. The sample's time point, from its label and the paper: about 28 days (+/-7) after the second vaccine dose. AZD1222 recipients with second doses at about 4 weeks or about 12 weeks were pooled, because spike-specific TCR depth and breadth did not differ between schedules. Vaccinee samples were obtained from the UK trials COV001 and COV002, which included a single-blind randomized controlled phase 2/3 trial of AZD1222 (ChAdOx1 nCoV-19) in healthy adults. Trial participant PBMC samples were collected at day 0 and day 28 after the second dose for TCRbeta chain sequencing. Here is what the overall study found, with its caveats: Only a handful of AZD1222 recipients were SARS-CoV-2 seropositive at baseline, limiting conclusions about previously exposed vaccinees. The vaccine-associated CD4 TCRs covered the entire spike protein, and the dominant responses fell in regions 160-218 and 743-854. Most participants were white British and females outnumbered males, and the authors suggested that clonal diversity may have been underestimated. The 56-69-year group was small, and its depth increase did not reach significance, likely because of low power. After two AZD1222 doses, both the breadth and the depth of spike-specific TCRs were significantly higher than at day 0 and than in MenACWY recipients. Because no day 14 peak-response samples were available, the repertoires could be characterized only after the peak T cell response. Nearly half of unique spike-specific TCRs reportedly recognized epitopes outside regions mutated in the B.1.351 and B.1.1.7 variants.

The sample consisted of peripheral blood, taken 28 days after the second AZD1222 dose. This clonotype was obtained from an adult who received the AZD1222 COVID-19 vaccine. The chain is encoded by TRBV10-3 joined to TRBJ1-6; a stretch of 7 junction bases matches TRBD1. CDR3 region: CAISPRDSNSPLHF. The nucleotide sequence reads TGTGCCATCAGCCCCCGGGACAGTAATTCACCCCTCCACTTT.